These 14 T cell receptor beta chains were sequenced from one sample in a study of T cells in Graves' hyperthyroidism and ophthalmopathy. The CDR3 regions of TCR beta were amplified from RNA transcripts. The HTBI primer set drove a first-round RT-PCR of the TCR CDR3. TCRdb ran MiXCR on the multiplex PCR reads and lists one entry per CDR3 protein. The repertoire has some 690,000 distinct CDR3 sequences, around a sixth of them found once; the top ten carry less than 20%. Sequenced sample: blood. The receptor set was obtained from a man aged 45-65 years with Graves' hyperthyroidism.

The chain is built from TRBV6-2 or TRBV6-3 and TRBJ2-7; D unclear. The V gene lost 6 bases and the J gene lost 1 base, with 19 bases spanning the gap. The germline gives CDR1 MNHEY, CDR2 SVGEGT. The CDR3 covers 16 residues. This CDR3 reads CASRLYLIGQSYEQYF. The CDR3 DNA is TGTGCCAGCAGGCTATACCTCATAGGGCAGTCCTACGAGCAGTACTTC.

This clonotype was observed a few times. The rearrangement links TRBV7-2 to TRBJ1-2; 8 nucleotides align to TRBD1. The CDR3 covers 15 residues. V was clipped by 4 bases and J by 1 base; unmatched bases: 5. CDR1 is SGHTA, CDR2 FQGNSA, per germline. For the CDR3, the DNA is TGTGCCAGCAGCTGGAGGGACAGGTTTAACTATGGCTACACCTTC. It yields the protein CASSWRDRFNYGYTF. The full variable domain, completed using reference TRBV7-2 and TRBJ1-2, is GAGVSQSPSNKVTEKGKDVELRCDPISGHTALYWYRQSLGQGLEFLIYFQGNSAPDKSGLPSDRFSAERTGGSVSTLTIQRTQQEDSAVYLCASSWRDRFNYGYTFGSGTRLTVV.

There are many counts of this clonotype. This sequence joins TRBV28 and TRBJ2-1; TRBD2 aligns across 13 bases. The CDR3 loop spans 17 amino acids. From germline, CDR1 is MDHEN and CDR2 SYDVKM. J was trimmed by 8 bases and V by 5 bases; bases with no gene match: 12. The CDR3 DNA reads as TGTGCCAGCAGTCTCCGCCGCACTAGCGGGAGGGCCGATGAGCAGTTCTTC. It specifies CASSLRRTSGRADEQFF.

This chain joins TRBV6-1 and TRBJ1-1, with 7 bases lining up with TRBD1. V shed 6 bases and J 11 bases; nucleotides not matched to a gene: 15. The CDR3 runs to 14 residues. The germline V gene has CDR1 MNHNS and CDR2 SASEGT. The CDR3 DNA reads as TGTGCCAGCAGGAGGGACAGAGCTACCTCTGGGGCTTTCTTT. Protein sequence: CASRRDRATSGAFF.

This clonotype was recorded at least ten times. The chain carries TRBV20-1 and TRBJ2-7, with 8 bases identical to TRBD2. This CDR3 region has 14 residues. CDR1 and CDR2 from the germline V gene are DFQATT and SNEGSKA (reference sequence). V lost 3 bases and J lost 0; bases outside the gene matches: 4. In DNA, the CDR3 is TGCAGTGCTAGCGAGCGGGGGAGCTCCTACGAGCAGTACTTC. Translating gives CSASERGSSYEQYF.

This clonotype was seen only a few times. The chain is built from TRBV20-1 and TRBJ1-1; D is unresolved. CDR1 and CDR2 (germline): DFQATT, SNEGSKA (reference sequence). Trimming shortened V by 3 bases and J by 11 bases, and 19 bases separated the two germline ends. This CDR3 has 13 residues. CDR3 amino acids: CSASQRLSAGAFF. For the CDR3, the DNA is TGCAGTGCTAGTCAAAGACTCTCCGCGGGGGCTTTCTTT.

This clonotype showed up just a few times. This sequence joins TRBV27 and TRBJ1-5; the D is unclear. CDR3 size: 14 residues. Germline V gene data show CDR1 as MNHEY and CDR2 as SMNVEV (reference sequence). The germline V and J ends were trimmed by 3 bases and 0 bases, with 6 bases remaining between them. In DNA form, the CDR3 reads TGTGCCAGCAGTTTCAGCCATAGCAATCAGCCCCAGCATTTT. Translated: CASSFSHSNQPQHF.

This clonotype was counted many times. The genes are TRBV28 and TRBJ1-2; perhaps TRBD1 as D (5 bases). Germline-derived CDR1 and CDR2 are MDHEN and SYDVKM. CDR3 length: 12 amino acids. V was clipped by 7 bases and J by 8 bases, with 14 bases between them. CDR3 region: CASISGDRGYTF. In DNA, the CDR3 is TGTGCCAGCATCTCGGGGGATCGAGGCTACACCTTC.

The chain employs TRBV27 and TRBJ2-3; D remains unclear. The CDR3 is made up of 14 amino acids. Germline V gives CDR1 MNHEY, CDR2 SMNVEV (reference sequence). V lost 5 bases to trimming and J lost 5 bases, with 14 bases between them. Here the CDR3 DNA reads TGTGCCAGCAGTCTGACACGGGTAGGAGATACGCAGTATTTT. It yields the protein CASSLTRVGDTQYF.

This clonotype was found a few times. This chain uses TRBV6-2 or TRBV6-3 with TRBJ2-1; either TRBD1 or TRBD2 may supply D (5 bases each). The CDR3 has 14 residues. V lost 6 bases, J lost 8 bases, and 17 bases lay in between. Germline-derived CDR1 and CDR2 are MNHEY and SVGEGT. This CDR3 is CASRQLAMGHEQFF. CDR3 coding DNA: TGTGCCAGCAGACAGCTAGCTATGGGGCATGAGCAGTTCTTC.

This clonotype was seen ten or more times. The CDR3 bases are TGTGCCAGCAGCCCCATCCGGCGGGACAGGGGGGATACGCAGTATTTT. This codes for CASSPIRRDRGDTQYF. The chain uses TRBV7-9 and TRBJ2-3; TRBD1 matches at 11 bases. Germline V gene data show CDR1 as SEHNR and CDR2 as FQNEAQ (reference sequence). The CDR3 is 16 amino acids. J was trimmed by 6 bases and V by 5 bases; bases with no gene match: 10. The whole variable domain, filled in from reference TRBV7-9 and TRBJ2-3, reads DTGVSQNPRHKITKRGQNVTFRCDPISEHNRLYWYRQTLGQGPEFLTYFQNEAQLEKSRLLSDRFSAERPKGSFSTLEIQRTEQGDSAMYLCASSPIRRDRGDTQYFGPGTRLTVL.

This sequence joins TRBV29-1 and TRBJ1-2, with D hard to call. CDR3 length: 12 residues. V was clipped by 3 bases and J by 8 bases, with 13 bases between them. The germline CDR1 and CDR2 sequences are SQVTM and ANQGSEA. The CDR3 DNA reads as TGCAGCGTTGAGAAAAGGGTGGGCGGCTACACCTTC. Translated: CSVEKRVGGYTF.

Many counts were recorded for this clonotype. This chain links TRBV2 with TRBJ2-2; tentatively, D is TRBD1 or TRBD2 (6 bases each). V was clipped by 6 bases and J by 6 bases, with 14 bases between them. The germline V gene encodes CDR1 SNHLY and CDR2 FYNNEI. The CDR3 runs 14 residues. CDR3 amino acids: CASSEEGVAGELFF. In nucleotides, the CDR3 is TGTGCCAGCAGCGAGGAGGGGGTTGCCGGGGAGCTGTTTTTT.

This clonotype was seen many times. The chain links TRBV20-1 to TRBJ2-5; D gene unclear. Trimming took off 0 bases at V and 4 bases at J, with 9 bases between the two ends. The germline CDR1 and CDR2 sequences are DFQATT and SNEGSKA (reference sequence). The CDR3 length is 13 residues. CDR3 nucleotides: TGCAGTGCTAGAGATCTGGGGTTAGAGACCCAGTACTTC. Protein: CSARDLGLETQYF.